What follows describes a single T cell receptor beta chain. The sample belongs to a study of T cell changes during pregnancy in multiple sclerosis. Between the trimmed V and J ends, which lost 2 bases and 7 bases, there was a span of 18 bases. Germline CDR1 and CDR2: SGHAT and FQDESV (reference sequence). The CDR3 has 16 amino acids. Assay: immunoSEQ multiplex PCR; the TCRdb copy retains only in-frame clones and omits some. The data show approximately 50,000 clones, roughly nine tenths seen once. The chain combines TRBV11-1 with TRBJ2-1; a weak D match, TRBD2 (7 bases). This material consisted of CD8+ T cells from peripheral blood mononuclear cells, taken after pregnancy. The receptor's source is a female donor with multiple sclerosis, enrolled in a pregnancy study. CDR3 region: CASSLWGGTGLNEQFF. CDR3 nucleotides: TGTGCCAGCAGCTTATGGGGGGGAACAGGGTTGAATGAGCAGTTCTTC.